The T cell receptor beta chain under discussion was sequenced for a study of cytomegalovirus exposure and HLA in healthy donors. The study's findings and limits: Whilst most TCR sequences proved rare, a subset of public TCRs occurred across many donors. Diagnosis of cytomegalovirus status made by the classifier reportedly showed high specificity and sensitivity. In vitro data verified a few CMV-associated chains as specific for CMV antigens. The listing of 150 to 200 TCR beta chains classed them as cytomegalovirus-associated.

Remarks on this clone: The antigen is not known.

Only in-frame clones appear in the TCRdb table, and some are missing; sequencing was by immunoSEQ multiplex PCR. The repertoire holds some 170,000 clones, about 89% seen once, with 2% to 3% in the top ten. Germline V gene lookup returns CDR1 SQVTM and CDR2 ANQGSEA. Trimming stripped 8 bases from V and 5 bases from J, with 9 bases between. There are 10 residues in the CDR3. The receptor comes from a man aged 18 to 30 in good health and CMV-seropositive. The rearrangement links TRBV29-1 to TRBJ2-5; no clear D gene. Sequencing was performed on PBMCs. CDR3 protein: CSIFIETQYF. The CDR3 coding sequence is TGCAGCATCTTTATTGAGACCCAGTACTTC.